Following are 31 T cell receptor beta chains from one sample sequenced in a study of molecular identifiers for immune sequencing clone quantification. TCRdb independently ran MiXCR on the PCR reads; one entry per CDR3 protein. The table records around 480,000 distinct CDR3 sequences, roughly a fifth of them present only once. Sequenced: naive CD8+ T cells from blood, with Jurkat cell RNA spiked in. Subset: FACS-sorted CD8+CD4-CCR7+CD45RA+ naive T cells. The origin of the receptors is a human donor in good health. Some libraries in this study had Jurkat cell RNA spiked in.

The count of this clonotype is one. A much larger clone lies a single base off, so this may be a read error. The CDR3 bases are TGCAGTGCCATACTAGAAGTCAAAACCTACGAGCAGTGCTTC. It translates to CSAILEVKTYEQCF. The rearrangement joins TRBV20-1 to TRBJ2-7; a possible D gene is TRBD2 (5 bases). The CDR3 is 14 residues long. Germline V gene data show CDR1 as DFQATT and CDR2 as SNEGSKA (reference sequence).

This clonotype was seen ten or more times. The rearrangement joins TRBV30 to TRBJ2-2; no firm D call. The CDR3 sequence is 14 residues long. Germline V gene data show CDR1 as GTSNPN and CDR2 as SVGIG (reference sequence). The V and J ends lost 0 bases and 1 base respectively, with 6 bases between them. CDR3 region: CAWSVLGNTGELFF. The DNA of the CDR3 is TGTGCCTGGAGTGTACTCGGGAACACCGGGGAGCTGTTTTTT.

This clonotype was observed many times. The rearrangement joins TRBV24-1 to TRBJ2-2; D unclear. This CDR3 is built from 14 residues. Trimming took off 0 bases at V and 3 bases at J, with 4 bases between the two ends. Germline assignment: CDR1 KGHDR and CDR2 SFDVKD. The CDR3 is CATSDLRDTGELFF. DNA for the CDR3: TGTGCCACCAGTGATTTGCGAGACACCGGGGAGCTGTTTTTT.

Remarks on this clonotype: One base away lies a much larger clone, so this may be a sequencing read error. The genes are TRBV18 and TRBJ1-1, with D perhaps matching TRBD1 (5 bases). The CDR3 runs to 12 residues. Germline V CDR1 and CDR2: KGHSH, LQKENI. CDR3 sequence (DNA): TGTGCCGGCTCACCACAGGCCCCTGAAGCTTTCTTT. Amino acids: CAGSPQAPEAFF. The full variable domain, with the rest looked up from reference TRBV18 and TRBJ1-1, is NAGVMQNPRHLVRRRGQEARLRCSPMKGHSHVYWYRQLPEEGLKFMVYLQKENIIDESGMPKERFSAEFPKEGPSILRIQQVVRGDSAAYFCAGSPQAPEAFFGQGTRLTVV.

J is TRBJ2-1 and V is TRBV30, with D perhaps TRBD2 (6 bases). Trimming left V 3 bases short and J 0 bases short, with 12 bases between. Germline V gene sequence: CDR1 GTSNPN, CDR2 SVGIG (reference sequence). The CDR3 loop spans 15 amino acids. CDR3 in amino acids: CAWRWDGSSYNEQFF. The CDR3 coding sequence is TGTGCCTGGAGGTGGGACGGGAGCTCCTACAATGAGCAGTTCTTC.

The J gene is TRBJ2-1, the V gene TRBV13, with TRBD2 identical over 10 bases. The CDR3 spans 19 residues. Germline V gene data show CDR1 as PRHDT and CDR2 as FYEKMQ (reference sequence). Germline trimming cut 1 base from V and 6 bases from J; bases unmatched to any gene: 15. The DNA of the CDR3 is TGTGCCAGCAGCTTAGCCGGTTTCCTAGCGGGAGAGAACGGCAATGAGCAGTTCTTC. It yields the protein CASSLAGFLAGENGNEQFF.

J is TRBJ2-7 and V is TRBV6-2 or TRBV6-3; 7 bases fit TRBD1. With 6 bases clipped from V and 4 bases from J, the junction kept 9 bases outside the gene matches. The CDR3 is made up of 14 amino acids. Germline values: CDR1 MNHEY, CDR2 SVGEGT. As DNA, the CDR3 is TGTGCCAGCAGACAGGGGCGCCGCCTATACGAGCAGTACTTC. It translates to CASRQGRRLYEQYF.

The sample holds a few counts of this clonotype. The genes are TRBV9 and TRBJ2-3; D perhaps matches TRBD2 (6 bases). The CDR3 totals 17 residues. Germline V CDR1 and CDR2: SGDLS, YYNGEE. V lost 0 bases and J 3 bases, leaving 17 bases between the germline ends. The CDR3 is CASSVGSIGSITDTQYF. CDR3 coding DNA: TGTGCCAGCAGCGTAGGGTCTATCGGGAGTATAACAGATACGCAGTATTTT.

This clonotype appeared many times. The V call is TRBV7-9, the J call TRBJ2-4; unclear D gene. This CDR3 is built from 15 residues. V lost 5 bases, J lost 3 bases, and 14 bases lay in between. Germline CDR1 is SEHNR and CDR2 is FQNEAQ (reference sequence). The chain's CDR3 is CASSPPGLFKNIQYF. Written as DNA, the CDR3 is TGTGCCAGCAGCCCCCCGGGCTTATTCAAAAACATTCAGTACTTC.

In its sample, this clonotype was seen many times. The V call is TRBV7-9, the J call TRBJ1-1; D call uncertain. CDR3 length: 12 amino acids. Per the germline V gene, CDR1 is SEHNR and CDR2 is FQNEAQ (reference sequence). Trimming took 4 bases from V and 4 from J, leaving 7 bases between them. CDR3 nucleotides: TGTGCCAGCAGCTCCCATCTCACTGAAGCTTTCTTT. It encodes CASSSHLTEAFF.

The table lists this clonotype with a few counts. The rearrangement uses TRBV10-3 and TRBJ2-5; D may be TRBD2 (6 bases). Germline assignment: CDR1 ENHRY and CDR2 SYGVKD. Trimming cost V 0 bases and J 4 bases, with 12 bases left between them. This CDR3 is 15 amino acids long. The CDR3: CAISESEGRLETQYF. As DNA, the CDR3 is TGTGCCATCAGTGAGTCGGAGGGGCGATTAGAGACCCAGTACTTC.

The chain joins TRBV5-1 to TRBJ1-2; D ambiguous. CDR3 length: 14 residues. Germline V gives CDR1 SGHRS, CDR2 YFSETQ. V was clipped by 8 bases and J by 2 bases, with 16 bases between them. The CDR3 loop reads CASDPWPRNYGYTF. The DNA for the CDR3 is TGCGCCAGTGACCCGTGGCCTCGGAACTATGGCTACACCTTC.

As regards this clonotype: This may be a read error, as it is one base from a much larger clone. V usage is TRBV28 and J usage is TRBJ2-3; D is ambiguous. The CDR3 loop spans 14 amino acids. V lost 2 bases and J 4 bases, leaving 10 bases between the germline ends. CDR1 MDHEN and CDR2 SYDVKM come from the germline V gene. CDR3 DNA: TGTGCCAGCAGTTTACGCCTGGGTCCAGATACGCAGTATTTT. It encodes CASSLRLGPDTQYF.

This clonotype has ten or more counts. The rearrangement links TRBV30 to TRBJ2-7; D may be TRBD1 or TRBD2 (5 bases each). Trimming cost V 3 bases and J 6 bases, with 12 bases left between them. Germline CDR1 reads GTSNPN; CDR2 reads SVGIG (reference sequence). The CDR3 has 12 residues. This CDR3 reads CAWRGTGLEQYF. Written as DNA, the CDR3 is TGTGCCTGGAGGGGGACCGGGCTCGAGCAGTACTTC.

CDR3 in DNA: TGTGCCAGCAGCTTAAGGGACAGGCAACCCTACGAGCAGTACTTC. Translating it yields CASSLRDRQPYEQYF. The chain has TRBV7-9 and TRBJ2-7; 8 nucleotides align to TRBD1. Germline CDR1 reads SEHNR; CDR2 reads FQNEAQ (reference sequence). V lost 2 bases and J lost 2; bases outside the gene matches: 5. The CDR3 is 15 amino acids.

The table lists this clonotype with a few counts. The chain joins TRBV6-2 or TRBV6-3 to TRBJ2-7; 8 nucleotides line up with TRBD1. This CDR3 has 15 amino acids. Germline V gene data show CDR1 as MNHEY and CDR2 as SVGEGT. Germline trimming cut 2 bases from V and 8 bases from J; bases unmatched to any gene: 11. CDR3 in amino acids: CASSYAPDRDSKQYF. CDR3 DNA sequence: TGTGCCAGCAGTTACGCCCCGGACAGGGACTCGAAGCAGTACTTC.

Worth noting for this clonotype: Since a much larger clone is just one base distant, this may be a read error. Since the CDR3 does not end with the conserved phenylalanine or tryptophan, this likely comes from a read error. V usage is TRBV20-1 and J usage is TRBJ2-7; 7 nucleotides line up with TRBD1. Germline lookup yields CDR1 DFQATT and CDR2 SNEGSKA (reference sequence). The CDR3 sequence is 14 residues long. V dropped 3 bases and J dropped 6; count of bases not matched to a gene: 11. The CDR3 here is CSARGYTTGPEQYL. CDR3 nucleotides: TGCAGTGCTAGGGGCTACACGACAGGGCCCGAGCAGTACCTC.

This clonotype was recorded many times. V and J are TRBV5-6 and TRBJ2-7; TRBD1 matches at 10 bases. This CDR3 is built from 14 residues. Germline values: CDR1 SGHDT, CDR2 YYEEEE. The J segment lost 3 bases and the V segment lost 2 bases, leaving 2 bases of the junction unmatched. The CDR3 DNA is TGTGCCAGCAGCTTTGGGACAGGGGACTACGAGCAGTACTTC. As protein: CASSFGTGDYEQYF.

The gene calls are TRBV12-3 or TRBV12-4 and TRBJ2-5; TRBD1 aligns across 8 bases. Trimming cost V 5 bases and J 5 bases; bases outside gene matches: 7. The CDR3 covers 14 residues. The CDR3 protein is CASSRQGRKETQYF. CDR3 sequence (DNA): TGTGCCAGCAGTCGACAGGGGCGGAAGGAGACCCAGTACTTC.

This clonotype has a count of ten or more. This CDR3 reads CASSTSTGGGADTQYF. Written as DNA, the CDR3 is TGTGCCAGCAGTACATCAACAGGGGGCGGCGCAGATACGCAGTATTTT. The chain employs TRBV7-9 and TRBJ2-3; 9 bases are a match to TRBD1. Germline V gene data show CDR1 as SEHNR and CDR2 as FQNEAQ (reference sequence). There are 16 residues in the CDR3. V dropped 6 bases and J dropped 4; count of bases not matched to a gene: 11.

On this clonotype: One junction end does not reproduce the germline sequence, and a read error may be involved. This chain connects TRBV2 to TRBJ2-2, with a possible D match to TRBD2 (5 bases). This CDR3 is 15 amino acids long. The germline gives CDR1 SNHLY, CDR2 FYNNEI. The CDR3 is CAGSAGIFDTGELFF. The CDR3 region has the DNA TGTGCCGGCAGTGCGGGCATATTCGACACCGGGGAGCTGTTTTTT.

This clonotype was seen at least ten times. The chain's CDR3 is CASGAGGETQPQHF. CDR3 DNA: TGCGCCAGCGGGGCAGGGGGCGAAACTCAGCCCCAGCATTTT. The chain recombines TRBV4-1 with TRBJ1-5; TRBD1 matches 8 bases. V lost 8 bases, J lost 6 bases, and 9 bases stayed unmatched. CDR1 is MGHRA, CDR2 YSYEKL, per germline. This CDR3 comprises 14 residues.

The chain employs TRBV6-2 or TRBV6-3 and TRBJ2-5, with D perhaps matching TRBD2 (5 bases). CDR3 size: 15 residues. CDR1 and CDR2 from the germline V gene are MNHEY and SVGEGT. V was trimmed by 4 bases and J by 4 bases, leaving 16 bases between them. The CDR3 DNA is TGTGCCAGCAGTTTAACGCGGGCCTTATTAGAGACCCAGTACTTC. Its protein product is CASSLTRALLETQYF.

This clonotype was counted ten times or more. The V call is TRBV7-9, the J call TRBJ2-3, with unresolved D. V dropped 5 bases and J dropped 0 bases, with 15 bases sitting between them. Germline V gene lookup returns CDR1 SEHNR and CDR2 FQNEAQ (reference sequence). The CDR3 runs to 16 residues. The CDR3 region is CASSPMADLSTDTQYF. CDR3 DNA: TGTGCCAGCAGCCCTATGGCAGATCTAAGCACAGATACGCAGTATTTT.

The V gene is TRBV11-2, the J gene TRBJ2-2; maybe TRBD1 (6 bases). Trimming pared 5 bases from V and 4 bases from J, leaving 11 bases between. CDR1 and CDR2 from the germline V gene are SGHAT and FQNNGV. The CDR3 extends over 14 amino acids. The CDR3 bases are TGTGCCAGCAGCATGGACAGACTCACCGGGGAGCTGTTTTTT. This gives the protein CASSMDRLTGELFF.

The CDR3, as DNA: TGTGCCAGCGGCTTGGTAGACGAAGAGACCCAGTACTTC. Translation: CASGLVDEETQYF. The chain combines TRBV5-3 with TRBJ2-5, with D uncertain. TRBV5-3 is an open reading frame, and its role is uncertain. The V gene lost 8 bases and the J gene lost 3 bases, with 14 bases spanning the gap. The CDR3 totals 13 residues.

J is TRBJ1-1 and V is TRBV12-3 or TRBV12-4, with D unclear. The CDR3 covers 13 residues. Deletions cut 3 bases from V and 6 bases from J, with 11 bases between. CDR3 DNA: TGTGCCAGCAGTTTTTCGTGGGAACCTGAAGCTTTCTTT. It yields the protein CASSFSWEPEAFF.

The V and J genes are TRBV27 and TRBJ2-7, with TRBD2 matching 13 bases. The CDR3 sequence is 21 residues long. Trimming cost V 1 base and J 2 bases; bases outside gene matches: 17. The germline gives CDR1 MNHEY, CDR2 SMNVEV (reference sequence). The CDR3 here is CASSLLGSPGLAGLTTYEQYF. The CDR3 nucleotides are TGTGCCAGCAGTTTATTGGGTTCCCCGGGACTAGCGGGATTAACTACCTACGAGCAGTACTTC.

The chain uses TRBV25-1 and TRBJ1-3, with D perhaps matching TRBD1 (6 bases). Germline assignment: CDR1 MGHDK and CDR2 SYGVNS. This CDR3 comprises 16 residues. V gave up 2 bases and J gave up 0 bases, with 11 bases separating them. CDR3 amino acids: CASSEGAGVSGNTIYF. CDR3 bases: TGTGCCAGCAGTGAAGGAGCAGGGGTCTCTGGAAACACCATATATTTT.

On this clonotype: A much bigger clone sits one base away, suggesting this may be a read error. The chain has TRBV12-3 or TRBV12-4 and TRBJ2-3, with D possibly TRBD1 on 5 matching bases. The CDR3 has 17 amino acids. The CDR3 here is CAGSLYRTQAGTDTQYF. DNA of the CDR3: TGTGCCGGCAGTTTATATCGGACACAGGCTGGCACAGATACGCAGTATTTT.

This clonotype was seen a handful of times. V usage is TRBV11-2 and J usage is TRBJ2-7, with 7 bases identical to TRBD2. The CDR3 contains 16 residues. V lost 5 bases, J lost 2 bases, and 12 bases stayed unmatched. CDR1 and CDR2 from the germline V gene are SGHAT and FQNNGV. The CDR3 nucleotides are TGTGCCAGCAGCCCACACTCCTACGGACTAGCCTACGAGCAGTACTTC. Amino acids: CASSPHSYGLAYEQYF.